Following are 22 T cell receptor beta chains from one sample sequenced in a study of regulatory T cells in long-lasting Graves disease. The time point here: persistent/refractory GD, antithyroid drugs over 5 years with positive TRAb. PBMCs were the source of the RNA used for TCR sequencing. iRepertoire HTBI primers and Arm-PCR of CDR3 regions built TCR beta libraries. TCRdb analysed the multiplex PCR reads with MiXCR anew, one entry per CDR3 protein. The table includes a few hundred thousand distinct CDR3 sequences, 20% to 25% detected once. Sequences were derived from peripheral blood mononuclear cells (PBMCs), sampled when the disease was refractory, from a patient treated with antithyroid drugs. The receptor source for this set is a female donor with Graves disease.

In regard to this clonotype: This sequence may be a read error, since a much larger clone differs from it by one base. CDR3 in amino acids: CASMRGATNEKLLF. CDR3 coding DNA: TGTGCCAGCATGAGGGGGGCAACTAATGAAAAACTGCTTTTT. The chain couples TRBV6-1 to TRBJ1-4, with a possible D match to TRBD1 (6 bases). CDR1 and CDR2 from the germline V gene are MNHNS and SASEGT. The CDR3 extends over 14 amino acids.

This clonotype occurred many times. The chain joins TRBV28 to TRBJ2-7; no clear D. This CDR3 is 12 amino acids long. The germline CDR1 and CDR2 sequences are MDHEN and SYDVKM. V lost 5 bases and J 4 bases, leaving 9 bases between the germline ends. CDR3 protein: CASSPTLYEQYF. The CDR3 region has the DNA TGTGCCAGCAGTCCAACATTGTACGAGCAGTACTTC.

This clonotype was found many times. J is TRBJ1-6 and V is TRBV5-1, with 7 bases matching TRBD1. CDR3 size: 15 residues. Germline V lookup: CDR1 SGHRS, CDR2 YFSETQ. With 4 bases clipped from V and 0 bases from J, the junction kept 1 base outside the gene matches. The CDR3 sequence: CASSRDSSYNSPLHF. For the CDR3, the DNA is TGCGCCAGCAGCAGGGACAGCTCCTATAATTCACCCCTCCACTTT.

The rearrangement uses TRBV6-1 and TRBJ1-2, with a possible D match to TRBD1 (5 bases). CDR1 is MNHNS and CDR2 is SASEGT in the germline V gene. The CDR3 runs to 15 residues. Trimming removed 5 bases from V and 3 bases from J, with 16 bases in between. CDR3 sequence (DNA): TGTGCCAGCAGTCTGGTTACAGGCCCCGACTATGGCTACACCTTC. Residues: CASSLVTGPDYGYTF.

This clonotype was observed many times. V is TRBV2 and J is TRBJ1-1; D is uncertain. CDR3 length: 13 amino acids. Trimming stripped 5 bases from V and 5 bases from J, with 12 bases between. Germline lookup yields CDR1 SNHLY and CDR2 FYNNEI. The CDR3 spells CASSNLRSTEAFF. DNA for the CDR3: TGTGCCAGCAGTAACCTCAGGTCGACTGAAGCTTTCTTT.

This clonotype occurred many times. The J gene is TRBJ2-7, the V gene TRBV7-6, with D maybe TRBD1 (5 bases). The germline V and J ends were trimmed by 5 bases and 6 bases, with 14 bases remaining between them. Germline values: CDR1 SGHVS, CDR2 FNYEAQ. The CDR3 is 13 amino acids. The CDR3 protein is CASSKDTVGEQYF. CDR3 DNA sequence: TGTGCCAGCAGCAAGGACACGGTGGGCGAGCAGTACTTC.

This chain joins TRBV15 and TRBJ2-1; D is uncertain. The CDR3 contains 14 residues. V lost 0 bases and J lost 9, with 12 bases in between. Per the germline V gene, CDR1 is LNHNV and CDR2 is YYDKDF (reference sequence). The CDR3 DNA reads TGTGCCACCAGCAGAGATCAAGTGATAGCTGAGCAGTTCTTC. This sequence encodes CATSRDQVIAEQFF.

This clonotype was seen repeatedly, ten times or more. V usage is TRBV6-1 and J usage is TRBJ1-5; D unresolved. CDR1 is MNHNS, CDR2 SASEGT, per germline. The CDR3 length is 15 residues. V gave up 2 bases and J gave up 0 bases, with 8 bases separating them. This CDR3 reads CASSESLYSNQPQHF. CDR3 in DNA: TGTGCCAGCAGTGAATCTCTGTATAGCAATCAGCCCCAGCATTTT.

This sequence joins TRBV28 and TRBJ2-5, with a tentative D call TRBD1 (7 bases). CDR1 MDHEN and CDR2 SYDVKM come from the germline V gene. V was trimmed by 5 bases and J by 2 bases, leaving 18 bases between them. This CDR3 is 16 amino acids long. The CDR3 coding sequence is TGTGCCAGCAGTCCACCCAGGGGGGAAGGGCAAGAGACCCAGTACTTC. It translates to CASSPPRGEGQETQYF.

This clonotype was seen ten or more times. This chain uses TRBV12-3 or TRBV12-4 with TRBJ1-3, with unresolved D. V lost 7 bases to trimming and J lost 4 bases, with 11 bases between them. The CDR3 length is 13 residues. CDR3 coding DNA: TGTGCCAGCAACCCTACCGTAGGAAACACCATATATTTT. As protein: CASNPTVGNTIYF.

This clonotype has ten or more counts. The chain links TRBV12-5 to TRBJ2-7; D is unresolved. V dropped 5 bases and J dropped 2 bases, with 13 bases sitting between them. Germline V gene lookup returns CDR1 LGHNT and CDR2 FRNRAP. This CDR3 contains 14 residues. The CDR3 DNA reads as TGTGCTAGTGGTACCCGCAACAAGGCCTACGAGCAGTACTTC. Translation: CASGTRNKAYEQYF.

This clonotype was observed a few times. The chain combines TRBV7-8 with TRBJ1-5, with 10 bases matching TRBD1. Per the germline V gene, CDR1 is SGHVS and CDR2 is FQNEAQ. V dropped 5 bases and J dropped 4; count of bases not matched to a gene: 8. The CDR3 consists of 16 residues. CDR3 loop: CASSPGTGAPNQPQHF. The CDR3 DNA sequence: TGTGCCAGCAGCCCGGGGACAGGGGCTCCTAATCAGCCCCAGCATTTT. Variable domain in full (rest from reference TRBV7-8 and TRBJ1-5): GAGVSQSPRYKVAKRGQDVALRCDPISGHVSLFWYQQALGQGPEFLTYFQNEAQLDKSGLPSDRFFAERPEGSVSTLKIQRTQQEDSAVYLCASSPGTGAPNQPQHFGDGTRLSIL.

This clonotype was counted only a few times. The chain recombines TRBV5-6 with TRBJ1-6; D may be TRBD1 (6 bases). CDR1 and CDR2 from the germline V gene are SGHDT and YYEEEE. V lost 6 bases and J lost 8, with 21 bases in between. The CDR3 spans 16 residues. CDR3 residues: CASMFTGRGLDSPLHF. For the CDR3, the DNA is TGTGCCAGCATGTTCACGGGTCGGGGGCTGGATTCACCCCTCCACTTT.

This clonotype has ten or more counts. The rearrangement joins TRBV30 to TRBJ1-4; tentatively, D is TRBD1 (6 bases). CDR3 length: 14 amino acids. The germline V gene has CDR1 GTSNPN and CDR2 SVGIG (reference sequence). V was pared by 2 bases and J by 5 bases, with 12 bases between. The CDR3 is CAWSLTGFNEKLFF. The CDR3 coding sequence is TGTGCCTGGAGTCTGACAGGATTCAATGAAAAACTGTTTTTT.

The chain joins TRBV29-1 to TRBJ2-7; TRBD1 agrees at 9 bases. The CDR3 extends over 11 amino acids. Germline V gene data show CDR1 as SQVTM and CDR2 as ANQGSEA. Trimming removed 7 bases from V and 8 bases from J; junction bases left unmatched: 6. CDR3 region: CSGGDRDKQYF. Written as DNA, the CDR3 is TGCAGCGGGGGGGACAGGGACAAGCAGTACTTC.

The sample holds many counts of this clonotype. The chain carries TRBV27 and TRBJ2-7, with D perhaps TRBD1 (5 bases). V lost 6 bases and J lost 8, with 29 bases in between. The CDR3 is made up of 17 amino acids. Germline CDR1 is MNHEY and CDR2 is SMNVEV (reference sequence). The CDR3, as DNA: TGTGCCAGCAGCCCAACACCCCGACAGATATACTACGTCAAGCAGTACTTC. Its translation: CASSPTPRQIYYVKQYF.

This clonotype was seen repeatedly, ten times or more. The chain employs TRBV7-9 and TRBJ1-2; 7 nucleotides line up with TRBD1. V shed 5 bases, J shed 4 bases, and the junction held 4 bases outside the gene matches. From germline, CDR1 is SEHNR and CDR2 FQNEAQ (reference sequence). CDR3 length: 13 residues. CDR3 sequence reads: CASSARGLYGYTF. Here the CDR3 DNA reads TGTGCCAGCAGCGCGAGGGGGCTCTATGGCTACACCTTC.

The V gene is TRBV5-6, the J gene TRBJ1-2; D remains unclear. The V gene's germline CDR1 is SGHDT and CDR2 YYEEEE. The CDR3 contains 15 residues. V dropped 2 bases and J dropped 7 bases, with 18 bases sitting between them. In DNA form, the CDR3 reads TGTGCCAGCAGCTTTTGGTACGAGTTGGTCGGTGGCTACACCTTC. Translating gives CASSFWYELVGGYTF.

The chain joins TRBV3-1 to TRBJ2-1; D is unclear. The CDR3 is 16 residues long. Trimming cost V 1 base and J 4 bases, with 14 bases left between them. In germline, CDR1 is LGHDT, CDR2 YNNKEL (reference sequence). The CDR3 coding sequence is TGTGCCAGCAGCCAAGGATCGCCCGGAGATTACAATGAGCAGTTCTTC. Translated: CASSQGSPGDYNEQFF.

With respect to this clonotype: Just one base apart from a much larger clone, this may be a read error. V and J are TRBV20-1 and TRBJ2-6, with D possibly matching TRBD1 (6 bases). This CDR3 comprises 14 residues. The germline gives CDR1 DFQATT, CDR2 SNEGSKA (reference sequence). CDR3 sequence reads: CSASLQAGANVMTF. DNA of the CDR3: TGCAGTGCTAGTTTACAGGCAGGGGCCAACGTCATGACTTTC.

The V call is TRBV7-2, the J call TRBJ2-2, with D unclear. Germline CDR1 SGHTA, CDR2 FQGNSA. CDR3 size: 17 residues. V shed 0 bases and J shed 1 base, with 12 bases lying between them. The CDR3 reads CASSLARAQKNTGELFF. The CDR3 DNA reads as TGTGCCAGCAGCTTAGCCCGCGCGCAGAAGAACACCGGGGAGCTGTTTTTT.

Only a few counts were recorded for this clonotype. The CDR3 here is CASGSPVPSGSPYEQYF. CDR3 nucleotides: TGTGCTAGTGGTTCGCCCGTTCCTAGCGGGAGCCCCTACGAGCAGTACTTC. This chain joins TRBV12-5 and TRBJ2-7, with TRBD2 matching 10 bases. The germline gives CDR1 LGHNT, CDR2 FRNRAP. This CDR3 spans 17 amino acids. V was pared by 4 bases and J by 2 bases, with 11 bases of the junction left unmatched.